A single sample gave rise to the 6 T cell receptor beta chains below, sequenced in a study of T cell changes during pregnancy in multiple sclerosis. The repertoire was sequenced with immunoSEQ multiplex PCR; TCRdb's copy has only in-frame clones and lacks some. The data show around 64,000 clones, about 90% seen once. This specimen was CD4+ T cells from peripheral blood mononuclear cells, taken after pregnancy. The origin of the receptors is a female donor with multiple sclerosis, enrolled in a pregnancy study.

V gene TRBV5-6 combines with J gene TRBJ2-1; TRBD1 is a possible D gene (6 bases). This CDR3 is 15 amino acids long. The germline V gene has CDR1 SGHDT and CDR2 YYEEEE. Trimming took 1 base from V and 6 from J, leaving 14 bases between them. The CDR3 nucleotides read TGTGCCAGCAGCTTGTACAGGGATGTCGGCAATGAGCAGTTCTTC. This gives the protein CASSLYRDVGNEQFF. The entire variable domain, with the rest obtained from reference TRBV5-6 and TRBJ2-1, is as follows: DAGVTQSPTHLIKTRGQQVTLRCSPKSGHDTVSWYQQALGQGPQFIFQYYEEEERQRGNFPDRFSGHQFPNYSSELNVNALLLGDSALYLCASSLYRDVGNEQFFGPGTRLTVL.

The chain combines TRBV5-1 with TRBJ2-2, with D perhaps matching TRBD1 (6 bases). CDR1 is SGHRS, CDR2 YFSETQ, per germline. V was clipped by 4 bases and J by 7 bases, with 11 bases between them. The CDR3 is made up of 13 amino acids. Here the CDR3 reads CASSVTGGGELFF. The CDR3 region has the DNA TGCGCCAGCAGCGTGACAGGCGGCGGGGAGCTGTTTTTT.

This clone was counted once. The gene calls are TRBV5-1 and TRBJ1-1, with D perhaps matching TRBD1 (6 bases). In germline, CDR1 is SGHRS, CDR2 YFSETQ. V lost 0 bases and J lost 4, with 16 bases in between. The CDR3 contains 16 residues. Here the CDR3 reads CASSLEGGARATEAFF. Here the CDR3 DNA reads TGCGCCAGCAGCTTGGAGGGGGGGGCGCGTGCCACTGAAGCTTTCTTT.

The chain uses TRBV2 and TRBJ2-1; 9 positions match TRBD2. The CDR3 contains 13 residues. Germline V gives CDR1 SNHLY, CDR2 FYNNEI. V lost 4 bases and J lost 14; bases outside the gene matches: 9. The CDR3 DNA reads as TGTGCCAGCAGTGTACTAGCGGGCCTTGAAGAGTTCTTC. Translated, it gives CASSVLAGLEEFF.

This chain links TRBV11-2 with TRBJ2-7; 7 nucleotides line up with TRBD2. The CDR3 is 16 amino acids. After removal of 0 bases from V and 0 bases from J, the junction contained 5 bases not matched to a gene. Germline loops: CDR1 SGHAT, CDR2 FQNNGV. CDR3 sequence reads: CASSLEGLADSYEQYF. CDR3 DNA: TGTGCCAGCAGCTTAGAGGGTCTAGCGGACTCCTACGAGCAGTACTTC.

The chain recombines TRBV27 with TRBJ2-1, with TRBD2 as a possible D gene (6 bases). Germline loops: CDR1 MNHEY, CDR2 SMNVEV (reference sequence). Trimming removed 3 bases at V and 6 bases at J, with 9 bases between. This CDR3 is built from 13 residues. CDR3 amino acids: CASSFWGGNEQFF. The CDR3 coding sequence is TGTGCCAGCAGTTTCTGGGGAGGCAATGAGCAGTTCTTC.